A single sample is the source of the 5 T cell receptor beta chains below, sequenced in a study of shared clonotypes between healthy human individuals. The table came from immunoSEQ multiplex PCR; TCRdb's copy has only in-frame clones and leaves some out. The data contain about 480,000 clones, approximately 79% of them singletons. Sample: PBMCs. The origin of the receptors is a woman aged 40 to 49 in good health. Some clones in this sample may be carry-over from other donors' samples.

This chain uses TRBV27 with TRBJ2-5; D perhaps matches TRBD2 (5 bases). V gave up 2 bases and J gave up 4 bases, with 11 bases separating them. CDR3 length: 14 residues. Looked up from germline, CDR1 is MNHEY and CDR2 is SMNVEV (reference sequence). This CDR3 reads CASSLRGFGETQYF. The CDR3 DNA reads TGTGCCAGCAGTTTACGAGGGTTTGGAGAGACCCAGTACTTC.

This chain links TRBV6-6 with TRBJ2-7, with unresolved D. Germline-derived CDR1 and CDR2 are MNHNY and SVGAGI (reference sequence). The CDR3 has 11 residues. V lost 2 bases to trimming and J lost 5 bases, with 4 bases between them. CDR3 sequence reads: CASSYKDEQYF. The CDR3 DNA reads TGTGCCAGCAGTTACAAAGACGAGCAGTACTTC.

This clone is a singleton in its sample. The chain is built from TRBV5-1 and TRBJ1-3; 10 bases match TRBD1. The CDR3 is 14 residues long. The germline gives CDR1 SGHRS, CDR2 YFSETQ. The junction had 2 bases not matched to a gene; V was cut back by 4 bases and J by 4 bases. CDR3 amino acids: CASSDRGQGNTIYF. The CDR3 DNA is TGCGCCAGCAGCGACAGGGGGCAAGGAAACACCATATATTTT.

The chain uses TRBV9 and TRBJ1-4; D may be TRBD1 (6 bases). The CDR3 extends over 18 amino acids. V lost 0 bases and J 8 bases, leaving 23 bases between the germline ends. Germline loops: CDR1 SGDLS, CDR2 YYNGEE. CDR3 residues: CASSVGSVEGGTGEKLFF. CDR3 DNA sequence: TGTGCCAGCAGCGTAGGGTCGGTCGAGGGGGGCACCGGGGAAAAACTGTTTTTT. Full variable domain (outside the CDR3, taken from reference TRBV9 and TRBJ1-4): DSGVTQTPKHLITATGQRVTLRCSPRSGDLSVYWYQQSLDQGLQFLIQYYNGEERAKGNILERFSAQQFPDLHSELNLSSLELGDSALYFCASSVGSVEGGTGEKLFFGSGTQLSVL.

The J gene is TRBJ2-1, the V gene TRBV29-1; possible D gene TRBD2, 6 bases. This CDR3 spans 14 amino acids. Germline V gives CDR1 SQVTM, CDR2 ANQGSEA. With 7 bases removed from V and 5 bases from J, the gap between germline ends came to 18 bases. The CDR3: CSGAPRVADNEQFF. The DNA for the CDR3 is TGCAGCGGAGCCCCAAGGGTAGCGGACAATGAGCAGTTCTTC.